This T cell receptor beta chain was captured by sequencing in a study of CD8 T cells in ankylosing spondylitis. Study-level points and caveats: Enrichment of disease-linked clones was reportedly significant in matched ankylosing spondylitis synovial fluid. A motif in TCR beta, a set of eight highly homologous variants, appeared characteristic of ankylosing spondylitis blood.

Library preparation for TCR beta used quantitative 5'-RACE with molecular barcodes. TCRdb recomputed calls from the 5' RACE reads with MiXCR, one row per CDR3 protein. Counted here are a few hundred thousand distinct CDR3 sequences, roughly 13% occurring once; the ten biggest clones make up 6.8%. A few counts support this clonotype. Its antigen is not known. The sequence derives from a male donor with ankylosing spondylitis. The specimen sequenced was blood, either unsorted or a sorted T cell fraction (not recorded which).

CDR3 DNA: TGTGCCAGCAGCCAAAAATTGGGTCACCTGGACACCGGGGAGCTGTTTTTT. This translates into CASSQKLGHLDTGELFF. The gene calls are TRBV3-1 and TRBJ2-2; D remains ambiguous. The germline CDR1 and CDR2 sequences are LGHDT and YNNKEL (reference sequence). V dropped 2 bases and J dropped 3 bases, with 16 bases sitting between them. The CDR3 is 17 residues long.